Listed below are T cell receptor beta chains from one sample, sequenced in a study of shared clonotypes between healthy human individuals. Clones were sequenced by immunoSEQ multiplex PCR, and TCRdb holds only the in-frame ones, with some missing. The sample gives over 2,000,000 clones, around 95% of which show up once; 1.5% to 2% is in the top ten. The sequencing sample was made of naive CD8+ T cells from PBMCs. The source is a man between 18 and 29 years old in good health. Some clones in this sample may be carry-over from other donors' samples. CDR3s leave out the opening cysteine and the closing phenylalanine or tryptophan.

v_gene,CDR3aa
TRBV5-5,ASSLDQVEQY
TRBV28,ASSLLRVADTEAF
TRBV4-2,ASSQDRGNQPQH
TRBV30,AWSTTRGG
TRBV5-8,ASSFLQGRNTEAF
TRBV4-3,ASSQDQRRRATEAF
TRBV28,ASSFPTRVVDLTDTQY
TRBV6-4,ASSDSRDQPQH
TRBV7-6,ASSSGALAGGSGEQF
TRBV15,ATSRDYPSLQPISYEQY